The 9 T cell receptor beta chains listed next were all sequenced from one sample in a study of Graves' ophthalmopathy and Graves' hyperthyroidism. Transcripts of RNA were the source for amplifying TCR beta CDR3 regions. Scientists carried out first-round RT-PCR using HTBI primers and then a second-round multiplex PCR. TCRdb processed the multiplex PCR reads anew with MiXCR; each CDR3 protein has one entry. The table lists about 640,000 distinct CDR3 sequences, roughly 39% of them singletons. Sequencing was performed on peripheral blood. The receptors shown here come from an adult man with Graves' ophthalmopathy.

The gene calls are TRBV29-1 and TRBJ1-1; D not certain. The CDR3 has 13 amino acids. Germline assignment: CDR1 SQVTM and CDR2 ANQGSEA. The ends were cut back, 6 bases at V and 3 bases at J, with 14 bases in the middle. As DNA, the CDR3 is TGCAGCGTAGGAGCCGATTGGGACACTGAAGCTTTCTTT. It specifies CSVGADWDTEAFF.

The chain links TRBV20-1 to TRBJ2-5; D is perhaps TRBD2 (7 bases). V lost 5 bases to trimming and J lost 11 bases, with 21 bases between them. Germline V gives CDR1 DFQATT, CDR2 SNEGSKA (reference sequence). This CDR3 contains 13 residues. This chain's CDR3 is CSAGRGERGEQYF. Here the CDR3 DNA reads TGCAGTGCTGGAAGGGGGGAGCGGGGTGAGCAGTACTTC.

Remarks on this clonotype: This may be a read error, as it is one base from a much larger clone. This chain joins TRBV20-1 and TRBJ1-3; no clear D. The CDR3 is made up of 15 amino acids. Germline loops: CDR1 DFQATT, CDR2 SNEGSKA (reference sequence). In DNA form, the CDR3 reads TGCAGTGCTGGAGATCCTTGCAGGTCTGGAAACACCATATATTTT. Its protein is CSAGDPCRSGNTIYF.

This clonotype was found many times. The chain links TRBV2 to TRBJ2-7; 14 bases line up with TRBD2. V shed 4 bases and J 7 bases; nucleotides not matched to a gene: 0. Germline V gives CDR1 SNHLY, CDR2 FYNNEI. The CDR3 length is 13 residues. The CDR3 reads CASSGTSGREQYF. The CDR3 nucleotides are TGTGCCAGCAGTGGGACTAGCGGGAGGGAGCAGTACTTC.

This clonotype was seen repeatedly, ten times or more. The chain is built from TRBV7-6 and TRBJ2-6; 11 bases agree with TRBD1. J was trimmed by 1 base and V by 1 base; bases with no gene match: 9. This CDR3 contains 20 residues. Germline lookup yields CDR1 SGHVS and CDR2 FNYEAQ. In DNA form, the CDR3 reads TGTGCCAGCAGCTTAGTAAGTCCCGGACAGGGGGCGTCTGGGGCCAACGTCCTGACTTTC. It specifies CASSLVSPGQGASGANVLTF.

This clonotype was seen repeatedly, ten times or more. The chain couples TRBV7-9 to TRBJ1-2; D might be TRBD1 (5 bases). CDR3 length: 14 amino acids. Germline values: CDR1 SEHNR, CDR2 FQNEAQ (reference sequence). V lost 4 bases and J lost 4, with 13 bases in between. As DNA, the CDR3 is TGTGCCAGCAGCTCGAACAGCGACAGCTATGGCTACACCTTC. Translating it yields CASSSNSDSYGYTF.

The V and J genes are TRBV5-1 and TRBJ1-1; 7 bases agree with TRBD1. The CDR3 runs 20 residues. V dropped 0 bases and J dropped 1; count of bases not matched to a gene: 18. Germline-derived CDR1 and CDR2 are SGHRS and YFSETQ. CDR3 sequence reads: CASSLGQGATQGRKNTEAFF. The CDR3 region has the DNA TGCGCCAGCAGCTTGGGACAGGGTGCTACCCAGGGGCGGAAGAACACTGAAGCTTTCTTT.

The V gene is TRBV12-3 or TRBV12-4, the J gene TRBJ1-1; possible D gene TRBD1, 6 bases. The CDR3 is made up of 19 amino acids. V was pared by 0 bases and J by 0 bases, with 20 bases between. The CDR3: CASSLAGGGVSPMNTEAFF. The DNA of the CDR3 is TGTGCCAGCAGTTTAGCGGGTGGGGGCGTCTCCCCCATGAACACTGAAGCTTTCTTT.

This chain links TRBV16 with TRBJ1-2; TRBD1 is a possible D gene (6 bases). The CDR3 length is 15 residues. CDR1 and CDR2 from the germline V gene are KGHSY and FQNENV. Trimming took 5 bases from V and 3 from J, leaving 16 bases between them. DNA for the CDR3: TGTGCCAGCAGCTCCGTGGGGGGGCGCGACTATGGCTACACCTTC. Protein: CASSSVGGRDYGYTF.